This TCR beta chain is from a study of control samples from healthy donors and cancer patients. Assay: immunoSEQ multiplex PCR; the TCRdb copy retains only in-frame clones and omits some. The profile shows about 82,000 clones, about 94% of them singletons. Sequenced sample: blood. The receptor comes from a woman younger than 30 in good health.

CDR3 region: CSASARLVSSYNEQFF. The DNA for the CDR3 is TGCAGTGCTAGTGCTCGACTAGTAAGCTCCTACAATGAGCAGTTCTTC. The rearrangement joins TRBV20-1 to TRBJ2-1; possible D gene TRBD2, 6 bases. Germline CDR1 and CDR2: DFQATT and SNEGSKA (reference sequence). Trimming stripped 3 bases from V and 0 bases from J, with 15 bases between. This CDR3 has 16 amino acids.